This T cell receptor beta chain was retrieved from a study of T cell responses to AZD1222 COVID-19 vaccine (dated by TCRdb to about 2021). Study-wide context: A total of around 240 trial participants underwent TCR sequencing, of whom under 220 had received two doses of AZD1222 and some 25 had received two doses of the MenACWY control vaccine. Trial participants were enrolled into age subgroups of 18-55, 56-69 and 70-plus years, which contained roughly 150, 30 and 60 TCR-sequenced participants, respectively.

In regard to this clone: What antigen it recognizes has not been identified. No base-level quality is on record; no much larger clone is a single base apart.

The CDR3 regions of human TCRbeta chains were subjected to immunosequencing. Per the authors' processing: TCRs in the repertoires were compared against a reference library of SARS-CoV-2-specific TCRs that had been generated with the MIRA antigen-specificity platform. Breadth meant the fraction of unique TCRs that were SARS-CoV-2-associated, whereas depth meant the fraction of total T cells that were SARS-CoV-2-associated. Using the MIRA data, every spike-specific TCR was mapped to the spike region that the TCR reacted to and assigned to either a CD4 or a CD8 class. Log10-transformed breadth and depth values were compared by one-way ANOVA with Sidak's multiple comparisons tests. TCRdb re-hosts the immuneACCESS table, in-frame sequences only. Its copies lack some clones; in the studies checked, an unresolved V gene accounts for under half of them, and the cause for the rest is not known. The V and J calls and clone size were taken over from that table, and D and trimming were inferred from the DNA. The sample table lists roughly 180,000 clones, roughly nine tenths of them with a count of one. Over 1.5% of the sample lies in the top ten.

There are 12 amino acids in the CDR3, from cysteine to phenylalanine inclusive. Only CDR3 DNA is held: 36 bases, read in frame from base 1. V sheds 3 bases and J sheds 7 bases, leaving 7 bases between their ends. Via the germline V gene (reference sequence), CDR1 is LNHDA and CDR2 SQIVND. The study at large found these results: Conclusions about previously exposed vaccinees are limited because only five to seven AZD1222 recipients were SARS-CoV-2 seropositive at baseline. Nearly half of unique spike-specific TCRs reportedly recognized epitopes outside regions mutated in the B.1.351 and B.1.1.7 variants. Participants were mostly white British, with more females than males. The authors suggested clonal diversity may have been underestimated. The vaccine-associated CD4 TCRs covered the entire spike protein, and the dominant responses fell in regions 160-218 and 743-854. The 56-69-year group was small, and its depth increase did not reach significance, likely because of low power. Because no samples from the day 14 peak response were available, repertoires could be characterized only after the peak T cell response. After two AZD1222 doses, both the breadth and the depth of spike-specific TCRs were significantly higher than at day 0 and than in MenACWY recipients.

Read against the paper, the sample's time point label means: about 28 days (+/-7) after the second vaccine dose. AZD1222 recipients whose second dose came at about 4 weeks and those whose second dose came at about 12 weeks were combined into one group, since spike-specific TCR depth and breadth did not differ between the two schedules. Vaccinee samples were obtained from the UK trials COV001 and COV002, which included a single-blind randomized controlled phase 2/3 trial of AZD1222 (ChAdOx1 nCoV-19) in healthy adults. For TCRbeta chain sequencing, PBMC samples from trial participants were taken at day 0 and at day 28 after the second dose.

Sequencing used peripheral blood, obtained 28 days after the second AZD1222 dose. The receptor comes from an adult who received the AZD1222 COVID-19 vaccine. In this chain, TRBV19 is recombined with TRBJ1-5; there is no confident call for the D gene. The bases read TGTGCCAGTAGTATGGGGTGGCAGCCCCAGCATTTT. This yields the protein CASSMGWQPQHF.